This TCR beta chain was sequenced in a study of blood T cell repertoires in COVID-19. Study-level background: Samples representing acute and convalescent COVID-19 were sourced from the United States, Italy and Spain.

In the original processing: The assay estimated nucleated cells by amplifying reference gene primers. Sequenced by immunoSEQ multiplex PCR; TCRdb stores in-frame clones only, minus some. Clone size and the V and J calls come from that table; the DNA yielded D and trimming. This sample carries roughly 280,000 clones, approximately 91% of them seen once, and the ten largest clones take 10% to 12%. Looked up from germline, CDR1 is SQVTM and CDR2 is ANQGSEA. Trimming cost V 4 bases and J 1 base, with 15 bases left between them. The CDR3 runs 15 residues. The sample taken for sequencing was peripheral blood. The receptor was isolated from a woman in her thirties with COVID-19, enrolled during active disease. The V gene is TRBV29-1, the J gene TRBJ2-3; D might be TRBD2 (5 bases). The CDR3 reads CSVAPLAFGTDTQYF. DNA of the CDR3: TGCAGCGTTGCCCCATTAGCGTTTGGCACAGATACGCAGTATTTT.